These T cell receptor beta chains were read from a single sample in a study of blood T cell repertoires in COVID-19. Data came from immunoSEQ multiplex PCR; TCRdb stores just in-frame clones and leaves some out. The sample lists approximately 170,000 clones; approximately 89% were seen once. Sequencing was done on a sample of PBMCs or T cells enriched from blood (not recorded which). The receptors stem from a woman aged 18-29 years who had recovered from COVID-19. CDR3s include the opening cysteine and the closing phenylalanine or tryptophan.

cdr3_aa: CASSLGLAGHNEQFF
j_call: TRBJ2-1
v_call: TRBV7-7

cdr3_aa: CASSLRHRPETQYF
j_call: TRBJ2-5
v_call: TRBV27

cdr3_aa: CASSWGGVRNQPQHF
j_call: TRBJ1-5
v_call: TRBV28

cdr3_aa: CAAAGEWGQETQYF
j_call: TRBJ2-5
v_call: TRBV2

cdr3_aa: CASSFRSGTQYF
j_call: TRBJ2-3
v_call: TRBV5-1

cdr3_aa: CASREGGSHEQFF
j_call: TRBJ2-1
v_call: TRBV7-2

cdr3_aa: CASSFLGQGAEAFF
j_call: TRBJ1-1
v_call: TRBV7-9

cdr3_aa: CASSTSGSSASDTQYF
j_call: TRBJ2-3
v_call: TRBV5-1

cdr3_aa: CSATGYGYTF
j_call: TRBJ1-2
v_call: TRBV20-1

cdr3_aa: CASSAGGAQNEKLFF
j_call: TRBJ1-4
v_call: TRBV9

cdr3_aa: CASSSGWARETQYF
j_call: TRBJ2-5
v_call: TRBV14

cdr3_aa: CASSPRVDRNTEAFF
j_call: TRBJ1-1
v_call: TRBV18

cdr3_aa: CASKGMEQYF
j_call: TRBJ2-7
v_call: TRBV2

cdr3_aa: CASSLGSPPLTGELFF
j_call: TRBJ2-2
v_call: TRBV7-7

cdr3_aa: CASRSDRGLSPVYGYTF
j_call: TRBJ1-2
v_call: TRBV4-1

cdr3_aa: CASSQARHIPLFGTQYF
j_call: TRBJ2-5
v_call: TRBV14

cdr3_aa: CASSLTGLGQSTYNEQFF
j_call: TRBJ2-1
v_call: TRBV7-3

cdr3_aa: CASSWPRETQYF
j_call: TRBJ2-5
v_call: TRBV28

cdr3_aa: CASSFVTGGYSPLHF
j_call: TRBJ1-6
v_call: TRBV5-1

cdr3_aa: CASSPGGNRNQPQHF
j_call: TRBJ1-5
v_call: TRBV18

cdr3_aa: CATRTSGRVDEQYF
j_call: TRBJ2-7
v_call: TRBV10-3

cdr3_aa: CASSSVGAPEAEQYF
j_call: TRBJ2-7
v_call: TRBV5-1

cdr3_aa: CASSFPGSSYNEQFF
j_call: TRBJ2-1
v_call: TRBV28

cdr3_aa: CASSADINSPLHF
j_call: TRBJ1-6
v_call: TRBV7-9

cdr3_aa: CASSSGMGLEQFF
j_call: TRBJ2-1
v_call: TRBV14

cdr3_aa: CASGRLAGGQETQYF
j_call: TRBJ2-5
v_call: TRBV5-1

cdr3_aa: CASSEINTGELFF
j_call: TRBJ2-2
v_call: TRBV11-2

cdr3_aa: CAWSAGEPQPQHF
j_call: TRBJ1-5
v_call: TRBV30

cdr3_aa: CAISGTGVENIQYF
j_call: TRBJ2-4
v_call: TRBV10-3

cdr3_aa: CASSLGQGNSNEQFF
j_call: TRBJ2-1
v_call: TRBV5-1

cdr3_aa: CASISRDDTQYF
j_call: TRBJ2-3
v_call: TRBV27

cdr3_aa: CASSQESILAGVHEQFF
j_call: TRBJ2-1
v_call: TRBV14

cdr3_aa: CATSRGRDTGELFF
j_call: TRBJ2-2
v_call: TRBV27

cdr3_aa: CASSQNRGRNGELFF
j_call: TRBJ2-2
v_call: TRBV19

cdr3_aa: CASSPLGAVRKAFF
j_call: TRBJ1-1
v_call: TRBV7-9

cdr3_aa: CASSFSGGGTEAFF
j_call: TRBJ1-1
v_call: TRBV6-2/TRBV6-3

cdr3_aa: CASSSPATGGDEKLFF
j_call: TRBJ1-4
v_call: TRBV28

cdr3_aa: CASSPRRAPEQYF
j_call: TRBJ2-7
v_call: TRBV5-6

cdr3_aa: CATGLAGMGQFF
j_call: TRBJ2-1
v_call: TRBV15

cdr3_aa: CASSGVNTEAFF
j_call: TRBJ1-1
v_call: TRBV10-2

cdr3_aa: CASRKGATGELFF
j_call: TRBJ2-2
v_call: TRBV6-5

cdr3_aa: CASSQSGGEQFF
j_call: TRBJ2-1
v_call: TRBV23-1

cdr3_aa: CASSLAGSDTQYF
j_call: TRBJ2-3
v_call: TRBV27

cdr3_aa: CASTLRGLYGYTF
j_call: TRBJ1-2
v_call: TRBV28

cdr3_aa: CASSQDRRRDGGSYEQYF
j_call: TRBJ2-7
v_call: TRBV3-1/TRBV3-2